The following is a T cell receptor (beta chain) sequence with its context. This entry comes from a study of identifying expanded T cells in peripheral blood. The CDR3 is made up of 20 amino acids. The ends were cut back, 3 bases at V and 5 bases at J, with 29 bases in the middle. Per the germline V gene, CDR1 is SGHRS and CDR2 is YFSETQ. Sequencing used immunoSEQ multiplex PCR; TCRdb keeps in-frame clones, though not all of them. The data show some 90,000 clones, approximately 83% seen once. Sequencing input: blood. The receptor was isolated from a person aged 18 to 75 in good health. The V and J genes are TRBV5-1 and TRBJ1-4, with a tentative D call TRBD1 (5 bases). The CDR3 loop is CASSWPAGAPGSKLNEKLFF. The CDR3 DNA follows: TGCGCCAGCAGCTGGCCCGCCGGGGCCCCGGGATCTAAGCTCAATGAAAAACTGTTTTTT.